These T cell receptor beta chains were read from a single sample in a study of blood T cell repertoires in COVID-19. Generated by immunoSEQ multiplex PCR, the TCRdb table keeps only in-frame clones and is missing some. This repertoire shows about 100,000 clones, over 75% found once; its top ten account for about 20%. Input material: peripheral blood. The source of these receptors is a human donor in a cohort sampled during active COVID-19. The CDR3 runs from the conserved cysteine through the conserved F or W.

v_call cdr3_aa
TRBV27 CASSLGAANYGYTF
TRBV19 CASSDRTNQPQHF
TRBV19 CASMSAGFTDTQYF
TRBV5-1 CASSLQSFQETQYF
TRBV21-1 CASSNRPGTGWLGPRYEQYF
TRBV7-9 CASSPQGARETQYF
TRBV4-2 CASSRSSIDRAYEQYF
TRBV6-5 CASRQGPEQYF
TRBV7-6 CASSLSGGRPPDTQYF
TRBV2 CASSLPTTYNEQFF
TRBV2 CASSGGGDYYGYTF
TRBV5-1 CASSFTSGSLSETQYF
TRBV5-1 CASSLDTGANQPQHF
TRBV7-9 CASSFPGQETQYF
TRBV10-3 CAISESDRGNEKLFF
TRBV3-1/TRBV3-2 CASSQVGALIYGGEQFF
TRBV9 CASSVHGQENEKLFF
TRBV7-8 CASSLELAGENEQFF
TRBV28 CASSLSGGFEAFF
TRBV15 CATSPQGGAGELFF
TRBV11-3 CASSRVNTGELFF
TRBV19 CASSLGQGLAGELFF
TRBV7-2 CASSYNSGSSYEQYF
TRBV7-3 CASSQDRGKTDTQYF
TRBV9 CASSVSYGNQETQYF
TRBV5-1 CASSLESDTEAFF
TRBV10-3 CAISGAGSLGSYNEQFF
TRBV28 CASSSSRGSTEAFF
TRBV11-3 CASSFTTSGTSQQFF
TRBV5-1 CASSYRQGAGEQYF
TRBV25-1 CASSAPPGNQPQHF
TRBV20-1 CSAAGQETQYF
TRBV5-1 CASSERGNTEAFF
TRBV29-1 CSVGSGGSFYEQYF
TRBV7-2 CASSQTSGSVNEQFF
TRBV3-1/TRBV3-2 CASTPTGLGEKLFF
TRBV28 CASSYIMGQISYEQYF
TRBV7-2 CASSLPETDSKRKQYF
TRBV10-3 CAIRGSGRAYEQYF
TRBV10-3 CAIRGQGSVGEAFF
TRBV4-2 CASSQGLLAGSAGANVLTF
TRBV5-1 CASSLDWGGKTQYF
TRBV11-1 CASSLPGHPTYEQYF
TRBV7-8 CASSLDRTSYEQYF
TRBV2 CASSPTGGTIETQYF
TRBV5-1 CASSPGTGGNHEQYF